Listed below are T cell receptor beta chains from one sample, sequenced in a study of shared clonotypes between healthy human individuals. The data were produced by immunoSEQ multiplex PCR, yet TCRdb's version contains in-frame clones alone and is incomplete. The table shows around 430,000 clones, with about 76% occurring only once. The sequenced material came from PBMCs. The receptor set was obtained from a woman aged 40 to 49 in good health. Some clones in this sample may be carry-over from other donors' samples. The CDR3 runs from the conserved cysteine through the conserved F or W. D genes are given only for firm matches. Part of the rows lack a size; the others show once, few, many or a class for expanded clones.

clone_size j_call d_call v_call cdr3_nt cdr3_aa
few TRBJ1-2 NA TRBV27 TGTGCCAGCAGTTTAAGGCAGGGCCGCTATGGCTACACCTTC CASSLRQGRYGYTF
once TRBJ2-7 NA TRBV30 TGTGCCTGGACAGGTTTTACAGGGTACGAGCAGTACTTC CAWTGFTGYEQYF
NA TRBJ2-2 TRBD1 TRBV5-6 TGTGCCAGCAGCCCGGCGGGACAGGGAACCGGGGAGCTGTTTTTT CASSPAGQGTGELFF
NA TRBJ2-7 TRBD1 TRBV19 TGTGCCAGTAGTGCCGGACAGGGGGTGGCCTACGAGCAGTACTTC CASSAGQGVAYEQYF
once TRBJ1-5 NA TRBV6-4 TGTGCCAGCAGTGAAGAGGCAGGGGATCAGCCCCAGCATTTT CASSEEAGDQPQHF
NA TRBJ1-1 NA TRBV6-5 TGTGCCAGCAAACTCGGGGTGAACACTGAAGCTTTCTTT CASKLGVNTEAFF
NA TRBJ1-2 TRBD1 TRBV19 TGTGCCAGTAGTATCTCACAGGGGGCGGACTATGGCTACACCTTC CASSISQGADYGYTF
NA TRBJ1-2 NA TRBV15 TGTGCCACCAGCAGAGACTCATATGGCTACACCTTC CATSRDSYGYTF
NA TRBJ2-7 NA TRBV11-2 TGTGCCAGCAGGGGTGGGCTCCCCTACGAGCAGTACTTC CASRGGLPYEQYF
NA TRBJ2-5 TRBD1 TRBV19 TGTGCCAGTAGTATATTGACAGGGGGCGCGGAGACCCAGTACTTC CASSILTGGAETQYF
NA TRBJ1-1 TRBD1 TRBV5-1 TGCGCCAGCAGCTCCGGGACAGGGGGGACTGAAGCTTTCTTT CASSSGTGGTEAFF
NA TRBJ2-3 TRBD2 TRBV4-1 TGCGCCAGCAGCCATACCTTAGCGGGAGCATCAGATACGCAGTATTTT CASSHTLAGASDTQYF
NA TRBJ2-7 TRBD1 TRBV6-6 TGTGCCAGCAGTTACTATAAGACGGGACAGCAGCAGTACTTC CASSYYKTGQQQYF
NA TRBJ1-1 TRBD1 TRBV28 TGTGCCAGCAGTTTAGGGGACAGGTACACTGAAGCTTTCTTT CASSLGDRYTEAFF
NA TRBJ2-1 TRBD2 TRBV5-6 TGTGCCAGCAGCACACCGGGACTAGCGGGAGGAGGCGACAATGAGCAGTTCTTC CASSTPGLAGGGDNEQFF
NA TRBJ1-1 NA TRBV23-1 TGCGCCAGCAGTCAATCGTATCCGATGAACACTGAAGCTTTCTTT CASSQSYPMNTEAFF
few TRBJ2-5 NA TRBV30 TGTGCCTGGGGGTTGGGCAGGGTTTTCCAAGAGACCCAGTACTTC CAWGLGRVFQETQYF
NA TRBJ2-6 TRBD1 TRBV28 TGTGCCAGCAGTTTAAGGATGGGCAGGGGGCCCCTTGGGGCCAACGTCCTGACTTTC CASSLRMGRGPLGANVLTF
many TRBJ2-1 TRBD1 TRBV6-1 TGTGCCAGCAGTGAACTCACAGGGGGCGTGGATGAGCAGTTCTTC CASSELTGGVDEQFF
NA TRBJ2-5 TRBD1 TRBV5-1 TGCGCCAGCAGCGCGACAGGGGGCCAAGAGACCCAGTACTTC CASSATGGQETQYF
NA TRBJ2-7 NA TRBV2 TGTGCCAGCTTCGTGGCCTACGAGCAGTACTTC CASFVAYEQYF
once TRBJ2-1 NA TRBV9 TGTGCCAGCAGCCCTCGTAGGGGACGGGCGCGCTACAATGAGCAGTTCTTC CASSPRRGRARYNEQFF
NA TRBJ2-1 TRBD2 TRBV7-3 TGTGCCAGCAGCTTCCTTGGGCTAGCGGGAGCGTCCGGTGAGCAGTTCTTC CASSFLGLAGASGEQFF
NA TRBJ2-1 TRBD1 TRBV28 TGTGCCAGCAGTTCCCCCGGGACAGGGCGAAATGAGCAGTTCTTC CASSSPGTGRNEQFF
NA TRBJ2-1 NA TRBV4-1 TGCGCCAGCAGCCAAGATGAGGTACAAACCTACAATGAGCAGTTCTTC CASSQDEVQTYNEQFF
NA TRBJ1-1 NA TRBV5-4 TGTGCCAGCAGCCGGGGACGGACCGCGAACACTGAAGCTTTCTTT CASSRGRTANTEAFF